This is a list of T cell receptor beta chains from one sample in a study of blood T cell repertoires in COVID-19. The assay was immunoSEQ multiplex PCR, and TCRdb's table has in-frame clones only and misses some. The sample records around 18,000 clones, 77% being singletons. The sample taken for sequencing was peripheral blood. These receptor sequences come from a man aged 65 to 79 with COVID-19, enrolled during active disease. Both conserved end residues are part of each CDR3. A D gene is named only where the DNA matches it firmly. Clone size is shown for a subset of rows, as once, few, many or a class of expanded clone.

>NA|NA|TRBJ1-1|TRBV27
TGTGCCAGCAGTTTATCGTCCGGAGCGCACACTGAAGCTTTCTTT
CASSLSSGAHTEAFF
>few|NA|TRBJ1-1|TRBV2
TGTGCCAGCAAGATACAGCCTATTCGGAACACTGAAGCTTTCTTT
CASKIQPIRNTEAFF
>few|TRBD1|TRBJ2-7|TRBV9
TGTGCCAGCAGCGGACGGGACAGCTCCTACGAGCAGTACTTC
CASSGRDSSYEQYF
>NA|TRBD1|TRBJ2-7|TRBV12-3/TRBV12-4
TGTGCCAGCAGCAAAGGGACAGGGCGTGGGTGCTTC
CASSKGTGRGCF
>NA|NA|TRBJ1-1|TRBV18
TGTGCCAGCTCACCAGGCGGGGGAAACACTGAAGCTTTCTTT
CASSPGGGNTEAFF
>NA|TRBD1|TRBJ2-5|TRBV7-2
TGTGCCAGCAGCCTAAGACAGGGACAGTACTTC
CASSLRQGQYF
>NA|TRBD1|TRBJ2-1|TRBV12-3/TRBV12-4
TGTGCCAGCAGAGACCGGGACAGGCTTTTACAGTTCTTC
CASRDRDRLLQFF
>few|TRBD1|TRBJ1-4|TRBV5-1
TGCGCCAGCAGCTTGACAGGGGGAGATGAAAAACTGTTTTTT
CASSLTGGDEKLFF
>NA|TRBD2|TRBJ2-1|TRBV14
TGTGCCAGCAGCCCCGGACTAGTTGGCAATGAGCAGTTCTTC
CASSPGLVGNEQFF
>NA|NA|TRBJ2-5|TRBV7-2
TGTGCCAGCAGCTTAGCCCGGGGAAGTAGAGAGACCCAGTACTTC
CASSLARGSRETQYF
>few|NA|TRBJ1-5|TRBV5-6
TGTGCCAGCAGCTTGGGCGGGGGTGATCAGCCCCAGCATTTT
CASSLGGGDQPQHF
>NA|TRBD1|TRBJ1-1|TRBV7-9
TGTGCCAGCAGCATTCAACAGGGGCAGAACACTGAAGCTTTCTTT
CASSIQQGQNTEAFF
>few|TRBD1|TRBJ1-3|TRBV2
TGTGCCAGCAGGGCTGGGACAGGGGTAAACGGCTCTGGAAACACCATATATTTT
CASRAGTGVNGSGNTIYF
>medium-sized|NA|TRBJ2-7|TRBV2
TGTGCCAGCAAGGACAGACCAAGCTCCTACGAGCAGTACTTC
CASKDRPSSYEQYF
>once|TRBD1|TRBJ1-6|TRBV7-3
TGTGCCAGCAGCTCGGGACAGGGGATTTCACCCCTCCACTTT
CASSSGQGISPLHF
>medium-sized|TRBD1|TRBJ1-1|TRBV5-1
TGCGCCAGCAGCAAAACCGGGACAGGGGGCTTTGCTGAAGCTTTCTTT
CASSKTGTGGFAEAFF
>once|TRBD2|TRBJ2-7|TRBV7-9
TGTGCCAGCAGCTTCGCAGGGACTAACTACGAGCAGTACTTC
CASSFAGTNYEQYF
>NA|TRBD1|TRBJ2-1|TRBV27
TGTGCCAGCAGTTCACCCACAGACAGGGGGTTTTACAATGAGCAGTTCTTC
CASSSPTDRGFYNEQFF
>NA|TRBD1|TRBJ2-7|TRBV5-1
TGCGCCAGCAGCTCGGCCCAACGACAGGGGAGATACGAGCAGTACTTC
CASSSAQRQGRYEQYF
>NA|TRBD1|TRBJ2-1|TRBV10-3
TGTGCCATCAGAACCACTACGAGCAGACAGGGGTCGGAGCAGTTCTTC
CAIRTTTSRQGSEQFF
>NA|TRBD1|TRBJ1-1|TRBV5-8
TGTGCCAGCAGCTCAGAGACAGGGTACGCTGAAGCTTTCTTT
CASSSETGYAEAFF
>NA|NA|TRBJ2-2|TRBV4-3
TGCGCCAGCAGCCAGCTTACAGGAAACACCGGGGAGCTGTTTTTT
CASSQLTGNTGELFF
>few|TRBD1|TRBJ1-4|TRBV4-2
TGTGCCAGCAGCCAGCAGGGGGCTCGGAGTGAAAAACTGTTTTTT
CASSQQGARSEKLFF
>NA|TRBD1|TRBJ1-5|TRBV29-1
TGCAGCGTTGGGGGACAGGGGGCCCAGCCCCAGCATTTT
CSVGGQGAQPQHF
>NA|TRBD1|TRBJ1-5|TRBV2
TGTGCCAGCCGCCGGGACAGGGGACGAGGGGCTTCCGGACGCAATCAGCCCCAGCATTTT
CASRRDRGRGASGRNQPQHF
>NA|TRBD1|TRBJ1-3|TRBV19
TGTGCCAGTAGTTTACGACAGGGGAGCTCTGGAAACACCATATATTTT
CASSLRQGSSGNTIYF
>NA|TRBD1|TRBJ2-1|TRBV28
TGTGCCAGCAGCCTCACCGGGACAGGGTCCTACAATGAGCAGTTCTTC
CASSLTGTGSYNEQFF
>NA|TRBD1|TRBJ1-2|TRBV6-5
TGTGCCAGCAGTTACGGGACAGGGGATGCCTATGGCTACACCTTC
CASSYGTGDAYGYTF
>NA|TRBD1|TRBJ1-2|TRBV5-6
TGTGCCAGCAGCTTGGGTCCCGGACAGGAGCGGAGTGGCTACACCTTC
CASSLGPGQERSGYTF
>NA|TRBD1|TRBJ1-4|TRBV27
TGTGCCAGCTCCTCCGACAGGGGTAATGAAAAACTGTTTTTT
CASSSDRGNEKLFF
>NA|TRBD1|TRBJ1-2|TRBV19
TGTGCCAGTAGTACTCAGGGGGGCCCTAACTATGGCTACACCTTC
CASSTQGGPNYGYTF
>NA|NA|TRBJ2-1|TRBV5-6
TGTGCCAGCACCTTCAGGGGCAATGAGCAGTTCTTC
CASTFRGNEQFF
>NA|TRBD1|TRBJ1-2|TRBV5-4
TGTGCCAGCAGCTTGAGGGGCGCGCCGGGACAGTTTAACTATGGCTACACCTTC
CASSLRGAPGQFNYGYTF
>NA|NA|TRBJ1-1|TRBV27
TGTGCCAGCAGTTTTAGATGGAAAGGGCGGGTGAACACTGAAGCTTTCTTT
CASSFRWKGRVNTEAFF
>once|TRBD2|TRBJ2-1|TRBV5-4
TGTGCCAGCAGCTTTGACCCTACTAGCGGGACTCGCAATGAGCAGTTCTTC
CASSFDPTSGTRNEQFF
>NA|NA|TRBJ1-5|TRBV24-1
TGTGCCACCAGTGACTCCTCAGAAGGAGGAAATCAGCCCCAGCATTTT
CATSDSSEGGNQPQHF
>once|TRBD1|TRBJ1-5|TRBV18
TGTGCCAGCTCACCGGACAGGGGACAGCCCCAGCATTTT
CASSPDRGQPQHF
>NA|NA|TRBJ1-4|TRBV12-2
TGTGCAAGTCGCCGGACAGGGGGCGATTCAGCTAATGAAAAACTGTTTTTT
CASRRTGGDSANEKLFF
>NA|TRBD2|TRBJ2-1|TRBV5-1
TGCGCCAGCAGCCGGGCTGGGACTAGTTCCAATGAGCAGTTCTTC
CASSRAGTSSNEQFF
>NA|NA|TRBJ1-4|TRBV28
TGTGCCAGCAGTGACCCGACAGGCCGTGGGAAAAAACTGTTTTTT
CASSDPTGRGKKLFF
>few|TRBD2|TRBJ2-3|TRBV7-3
TGTGCCAGCAGCTTACCCACTAGCGGGGCAGATACGCAGTATTTT
CASSLPTSGADTQYF
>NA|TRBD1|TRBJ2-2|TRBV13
TGTGCCAGCAGCGGCGAGGGGACAGGGAACACCGGGGAGCTGTTTTTT
CASSGEGTGNTGELFF
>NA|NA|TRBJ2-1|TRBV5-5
TGTGCCAGCCTTCCGGAGAGCTCCTACAATGAGCAGTTCTTC
CASLPESSYNEQFF
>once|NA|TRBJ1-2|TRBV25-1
TGTGCCAGCTTCGGGGGGGATGGCTACACCTTC
CASFGGDGYTF
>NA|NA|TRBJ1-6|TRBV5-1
TGCGCCAGCAGAACAGGGATGGAGTCACCCCTCCACTTT
CASRTGMESPLHF
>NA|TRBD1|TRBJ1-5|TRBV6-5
TGTGCCAGCATCTTACAGGGGGCCTTCAATCAGCCCCAGCATTTT
CASILQGAFNQPQHF
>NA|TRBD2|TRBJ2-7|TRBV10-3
TGTGCCATCAGTGAGCCGGGACTAGCGGGAGGGACCTACGAGCAGTACTTC
CAISEPGLAGGTYEQYF
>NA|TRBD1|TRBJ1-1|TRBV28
TGTGCCAGCTCTAGGGGGACAGGGTTCACTGAAGCTTTCTTT
CASSRGTGFTEAFF
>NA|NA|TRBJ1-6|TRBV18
TGTGCCAGCTCACCACGGGGAGTCTCTAATTCACCCCTCCACTTT
CASSPRGVSNSPLHF
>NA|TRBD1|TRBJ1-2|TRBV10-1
TGCGCCAGCAGTGAACAGGGGGGTTGCGGCTACACCTTC
CASSEQGGCGYTF
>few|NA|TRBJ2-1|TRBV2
TGTGCCAGCAGGGAGCTCCGACGGCAGTTCTTC
CASRELRRQFF
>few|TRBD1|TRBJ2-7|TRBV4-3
TGCGCCAGCAGCCAATCAGGGGGACCCTACGAGCAGTACTTC
CASSQSGGPYEQYF
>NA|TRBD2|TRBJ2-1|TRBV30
TGTGCCTGGAGTCCTTGGAGCGGGAGCATGAAGAATGAGCAGTTCTTC
CAWSPWSGSMKNEQFF
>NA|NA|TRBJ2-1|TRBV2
TGTGCCAGCAGTGAACGGCTAGCCCGTCCCCACAATGAGCAGTTCTTC
CASSERLARPHNEQFF
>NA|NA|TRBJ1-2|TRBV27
TGTGCCAGCAGACAGCGGGGCTATGGCTACACCTTC
CASRQRGYGYTF
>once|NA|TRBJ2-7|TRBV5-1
TGCGCCAGCAGCTTGGCTTGGGCAGGACATAAGCTGGGGGAGCAGTACTTC
CASSLAWAGHKLGEQYF
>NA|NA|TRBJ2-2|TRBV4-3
TGCGCCAGCAGCCAAGAACTAGTGAACACCGGGGAGCTGTTTTTT
CASSQELVNTGELFF
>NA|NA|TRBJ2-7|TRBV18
TGTGCCAGCTCAGCCTTGGGACATAACGAGCAGTACTTC
CASSALGHNEQYF
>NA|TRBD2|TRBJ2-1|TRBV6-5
TGTGCCAGCAGTTACTCTAGCGGGAAGGGTTTGGATGAGCAGTTCTTC
CASSYSSGKGLDEQFF
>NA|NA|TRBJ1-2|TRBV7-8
TGTGCCAGCAGCTTAGCCGGGGGAGGTGGCTACACCTTC
CASSLAGGGGYTF